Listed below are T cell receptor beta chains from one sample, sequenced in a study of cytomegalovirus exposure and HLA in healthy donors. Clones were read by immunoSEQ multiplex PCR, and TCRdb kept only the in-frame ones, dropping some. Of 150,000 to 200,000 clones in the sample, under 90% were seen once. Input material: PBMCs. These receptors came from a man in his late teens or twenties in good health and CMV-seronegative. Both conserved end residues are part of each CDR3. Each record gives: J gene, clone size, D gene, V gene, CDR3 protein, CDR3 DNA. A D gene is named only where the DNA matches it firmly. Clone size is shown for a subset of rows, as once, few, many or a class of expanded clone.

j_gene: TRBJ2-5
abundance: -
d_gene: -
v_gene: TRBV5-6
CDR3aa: CASSLPSGYQETQYF
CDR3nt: TGTGCCAGCAGCTTGCCATCAGGGTACCAAGAGACCCAGTACTTC

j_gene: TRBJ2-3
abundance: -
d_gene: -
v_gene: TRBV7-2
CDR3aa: CASSFRRAPTDTQYF
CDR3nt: TGTGCCAGCAGCTTTCGGCGGGCTCCCACAGATACGCAGTATTTT

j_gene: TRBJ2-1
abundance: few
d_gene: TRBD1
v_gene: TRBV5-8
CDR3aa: CASSLQGAGYNEQFF
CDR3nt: TGTGCCAGCAGCTTGCAGGGGGCAGGCTACAATGAGCAGTTCTTC

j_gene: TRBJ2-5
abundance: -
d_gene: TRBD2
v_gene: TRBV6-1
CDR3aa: CASSEQERGGETQYF
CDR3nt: TGTGCCAGCAGTGAACAGGAGCGGGGTGGAGAGACCCAGTACTTC

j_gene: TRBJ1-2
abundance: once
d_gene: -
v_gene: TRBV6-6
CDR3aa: CASSYGTSDGYTF
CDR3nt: TGTGCCAGCAGTTACGGTACATCCGATGGCTACACCTTC

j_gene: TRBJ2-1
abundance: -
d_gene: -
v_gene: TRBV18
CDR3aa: CASSPLGLGGVSNEQFF
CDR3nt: TGTGCCAGCTCACCATTGGGACTAGGGGGCGTATCCAATGAGCAGTTCTTC

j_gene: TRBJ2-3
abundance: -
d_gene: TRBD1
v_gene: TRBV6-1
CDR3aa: CASSGTGGWEDTQYF
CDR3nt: TGTGCCAGCAGTGGGACAGGGGGCTGGGAAGATACGCAGTATTTT

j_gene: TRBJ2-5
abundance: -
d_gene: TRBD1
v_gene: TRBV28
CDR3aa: CASSSDRAGETQYF
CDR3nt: TGTGCCAGCAGTTCTGACAGGGCAGGGGAGACCCAGTACTTC

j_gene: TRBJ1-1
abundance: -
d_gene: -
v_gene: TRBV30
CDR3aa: CAWSVLPRGFTEAFF
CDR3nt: TGTGCCTGGAGTGTATTACCCAGGGGATTCACTGAAGCTTTCTTT

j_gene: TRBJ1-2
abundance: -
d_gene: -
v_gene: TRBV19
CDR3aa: CASSIDSTEDGYTF
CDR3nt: TGTGCCAGTAGTATAGATTCGACAGAGGATGGCTACACCTTC

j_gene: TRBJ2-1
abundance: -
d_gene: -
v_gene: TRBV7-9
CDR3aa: CASSSGLMQFF
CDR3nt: TGTGCCAGCAGCTCGGGGTTAATGCAGTTCTTC

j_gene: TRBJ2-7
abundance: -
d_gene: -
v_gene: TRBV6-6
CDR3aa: CASTWTDSYEQYF
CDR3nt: TGTGCCAGCACCTGGACAGACTCCTACGAGCAGTACTTC

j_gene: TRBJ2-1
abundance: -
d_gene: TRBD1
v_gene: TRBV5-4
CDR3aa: CASSSQGASYNEQFF
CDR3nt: TGTGCCAGCAGCTCTCAGGGGGCCTCCTACAATGAGCAGTTCTTC

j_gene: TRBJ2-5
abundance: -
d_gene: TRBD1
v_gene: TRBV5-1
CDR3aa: CASSLAGTGKEAQYF
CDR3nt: TGCGCCAGCAGCTTGGCCGGGACAGGAAAAGAGGCCCAGTACTTC

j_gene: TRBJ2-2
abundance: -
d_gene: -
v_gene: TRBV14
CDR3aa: CASSLLEGTGELFF
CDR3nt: TGTGCCAGCAGCCTCTTAGAGGGCACCGGGGAGCTGTTTTTT

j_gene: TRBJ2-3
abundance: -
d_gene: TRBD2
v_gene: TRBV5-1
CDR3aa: CASSRNHGTSGGAGDTQYF
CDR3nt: TGCGCCAGCAGCCGGAACCATGGGACTAGCGGGGGGGCGGGGGATACGCAGTATTTT

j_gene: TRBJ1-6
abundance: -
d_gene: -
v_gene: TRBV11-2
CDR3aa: CASSQEIPGSPLHF
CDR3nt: TGTGCCAGCAGTCAGGAAATACCTGGTTCACCCCTCCACTTT

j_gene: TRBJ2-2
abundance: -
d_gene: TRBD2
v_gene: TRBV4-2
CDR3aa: CASSRSMGLAENTGELFF
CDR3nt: TGTGCCAGCAGCCGCTCCATGGGACTAGCGGAGAACACCGGGGAGCTGTTTTTT

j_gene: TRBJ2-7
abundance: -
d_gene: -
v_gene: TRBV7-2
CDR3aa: CASSLTVAGYEQYF
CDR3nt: TGTGCCAGCAGCTTAACGGTAGCTGGGTACGAGCAGTACTTC

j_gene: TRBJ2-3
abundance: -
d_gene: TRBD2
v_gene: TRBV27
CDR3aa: CASSLAFRTSGTDTQYF
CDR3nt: TGTGCCAGCAGTTTAGCCTTCCGGACTAGCGGCACAGATACGCAGTATTTT

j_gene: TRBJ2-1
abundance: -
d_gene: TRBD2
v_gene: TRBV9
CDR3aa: CASSLGLAPNEQFF
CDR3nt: TGTGCCAGCAGCCTAGGACTAGCGCCCAATGAGCAGTTCTTC

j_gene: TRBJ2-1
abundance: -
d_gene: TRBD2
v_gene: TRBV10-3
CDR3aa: CAISRLAGDNEQFF
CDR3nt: TGTGCCATCAGTCGGCTAGCGGGGGACAATGAGCAGTTCTTC

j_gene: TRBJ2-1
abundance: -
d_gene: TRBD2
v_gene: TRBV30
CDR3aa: CAWDPGLSTPVSKQFF
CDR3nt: TGTGCCTGGGATCCGGGACTATCGACCCCAGTTAGCAAGCAGTTCTTC

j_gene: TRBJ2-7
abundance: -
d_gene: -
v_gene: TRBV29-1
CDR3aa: CSVNQGEQYF
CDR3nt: TGCAGCGTTAACCAGGGCGAGCAGTACTTC

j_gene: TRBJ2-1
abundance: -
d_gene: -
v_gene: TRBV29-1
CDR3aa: CSVEGAEYRSSYNEQFF
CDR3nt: TGCAGCGTTGAAGGCGCCGAATACAGATCTTCCTACAATGAGCAGTTCTTC

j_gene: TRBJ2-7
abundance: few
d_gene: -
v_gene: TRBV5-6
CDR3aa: CASSSAYEQYF
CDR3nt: TGTGCCAGCAGCTCCGCCTACGAGCAGTACTTC

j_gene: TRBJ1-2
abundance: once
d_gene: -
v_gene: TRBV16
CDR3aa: CASGSDRNYGYTF
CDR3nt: TGTGCCAGCGGCTCGGACAGAAACTATGGCTACACCTTC

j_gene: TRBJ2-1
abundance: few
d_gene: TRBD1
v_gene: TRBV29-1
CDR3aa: CSVQAGGTGEQFF
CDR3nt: TGCAGCGTGCAGGCAGGGGGTACGGGTGAGCAGTTCTTC

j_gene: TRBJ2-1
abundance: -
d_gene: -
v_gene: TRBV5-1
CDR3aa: CASSYTGTYNEQFF
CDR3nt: TGCGCCAGCAGTTATACAGGGACCTACAATGAGCAGTTCTTC

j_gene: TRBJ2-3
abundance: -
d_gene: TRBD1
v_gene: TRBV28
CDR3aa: CASSFTGDSDTQYF
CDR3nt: TGTGCCAGCAGTTTCACAGGGGATTCAGATACGCAGTATTTT

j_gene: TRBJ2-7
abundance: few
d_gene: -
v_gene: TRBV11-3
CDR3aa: CASSLGAQRSPSYEQYF
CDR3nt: TGTGCCAGCAGCTTAGGAGCCCAGCGTTCCCCCTCCTACGAGCAGTACTTC

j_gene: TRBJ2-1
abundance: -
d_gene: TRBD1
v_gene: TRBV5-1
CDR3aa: CASSVRQGPLFEQFF
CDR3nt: TGCGCCAGCAGCGTCCGACAGGGCCCGTTATTTGAGCAGTTCTTC

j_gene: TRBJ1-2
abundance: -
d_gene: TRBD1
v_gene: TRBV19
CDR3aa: CASSQPRDRSYGYTF
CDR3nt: TGTGCCAGTAGTCAACCCCGGGACAGGAGCTATGGCTACACCTTC

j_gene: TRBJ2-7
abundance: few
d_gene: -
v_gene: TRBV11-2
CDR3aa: CASSLEYRAGEQYF
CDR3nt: TGTGCCAGCAGCTTAGAGTACAGGGCAGGAGAGCAGTACTTC

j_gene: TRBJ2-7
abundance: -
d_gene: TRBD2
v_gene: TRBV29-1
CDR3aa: CSVRTSVYEQYF
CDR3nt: TGCAGCGTTAGGACTAGCGTCTACGAGCAGTACTTC

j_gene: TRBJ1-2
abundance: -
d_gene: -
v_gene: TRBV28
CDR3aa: CASSQGFGYGYTF
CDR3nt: TGTGCCAGCAGTCAGGGATTTGGCTATGGCTACACCTTC

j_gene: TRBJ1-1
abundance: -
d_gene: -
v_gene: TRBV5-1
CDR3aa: CASSFEKGGNTEAFF
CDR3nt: TGCGCCAGCAGCTTTGAGAAGGGAGGGAACACTGAAGCTTTCTTT

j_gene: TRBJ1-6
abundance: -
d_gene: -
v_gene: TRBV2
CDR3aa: CASSEDLGRIPLHF
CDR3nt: TGTGCCAGCAGTGAAGATCTGGGGCGAATACCCCTCCACTTT

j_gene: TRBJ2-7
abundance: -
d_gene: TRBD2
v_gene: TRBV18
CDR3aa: CASSPSHPLLAGGRGSYEQYF
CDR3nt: TGTGCCAGCTCACCTAGTCACCCTCTTCTAGCGGGAGGTCGGGGCTCCTACGAGCAGTACTTC

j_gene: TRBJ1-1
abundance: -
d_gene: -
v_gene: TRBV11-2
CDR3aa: CASSLVRGYTEAFF
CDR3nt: TGTGCCAGCAGCTTAGTTCGGGGGTACACTGAAGCTTTCTTT

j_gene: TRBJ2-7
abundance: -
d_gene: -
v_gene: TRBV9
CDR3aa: CASSVEFSDEQYF
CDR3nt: TGTGCCAGCAGCGTAGAGTTTAGCGACGAGCAGTACTTC

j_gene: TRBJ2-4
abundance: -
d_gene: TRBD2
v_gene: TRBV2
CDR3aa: CASSEALGGLGSSF
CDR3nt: TGTGCCAGCAGTGAAGCTCTTGGAGGACTAGGATCGTCCTTC